This T cell receptor beta chain derives from a study of blood T cell repertoires in COVID-19. Original processing notes: For nucleated cells, counts were estimated from reference gene primer amplification. Profiling relied on immunoSEQ multiplex PCR, and the TCRdb table lists in-frame clones only, not all of them. V and J calls plus clone size are reproduced from that table; the DNA served to infer D and trimming. This table holds 250,000 or so clones, over 75% found once. The CDR3 consists of 16 residues. Germline assignment: CDR1 SGHDN and CDR2 FVKESK. V was pared by 1 base and J by 0 bases, with 12 bases between. The study drew participants aged about 18 to 90 years from 20 to 30 US areas.

The sequencing sample was made of PBMCs or T cells enriched from blood (not recorded which). The clonotype comes from a man between 35 and 55 years old who had recovered from COVID-19. The J gene is TRBJ1-2, the V gene TRBV14, with a weak D call TRBD1 (5 bases). The DNA for the CDR3 is TGTGCCAGCAGCCAAGTAAGGACAAAAACTAACTATGGCTACACCTTC. Amino acids: CASSQVRTKTNYGYTF.